This TCR beta chain derives from a study of PD-L1 blockade in urothelial cancer. About the study: Administration of atezolizumab to patients began at some point between 2013 and 2015, at 1,200 mg intravenously every 3 weeks.

Time point defined: peripheral blood 6 weeks after treatment start. CDR1 and CDR2 (germline): MDHEN, SYDVKM. This CDR3 has 13 amino acids. The V end lost 7 bases, the J end lost 4 bases, and 14 bases lay between the germline ends. Assay used: immunoSEQ multiplex PCR; TCRdb lists only in-frame clones, some missing. Of over 100,000 clones listed, 75% to 95% are singletons. The clonotype comes from a man aged 55-75 years with urothelial cancer. The sequenced sample was PBMCs, obtained around atezolizumab (anti-PD-L1) treatment. The J gene is TRBJ2-7, the V gene TRBV28; D is perhaps TRBD1 (7 bases). CDR3 coding DNA: TGTGCCAGCACTGGAGGGGGCAAATACGAGCAGTACTTC. Translating it yields CASTGGGKYEQYF.